The clone carrying this TCR beta chain came up many times. The record originates from a study of T cells after yellow fever vaccination. 5'RACE template switching generated TCR cDNA, adding a universal primer site and UMIs. Using its own MiXCR run on the 5' RACE reads, TCRdb lists one record per CDR3 protein. The sample has 300,000 to 400,000 distinct CDR3 sequences, around 3.9% seen once. Source: PBMCs, taken 5 days after the yellow fever booster vaccination. The sequence derives from a man between 18 and 29 years old who received the YFV17D yellow fever vaccine.

The CDR3 region is CASSSVRGNQPQHF. In nucleotides, the CDR3 is TGTGCCAGCAGCTCGGTGAGGGGCAATCAGCCCCAGCATTTT. The V and J genes are TRBV7-2 and TRBJ1-5; D unresolved. The germline V gene has CDR1 SGHTA and CDR2 FQGNSA. The CDR3 has 14 amino acids. V lost 4 bases and J lost 2, with 9 bases in between. Combining the CDR3 with reference TRBV7-2 and TRBJ1-5 gives the whole variable domain GAGVSQSPSNKVTEKGKDVELRCDPISGHTALYWYRQSLGQGLEFLIYFQGNSAPDKSGLPSDRFSAERTGGSVSTLTIQRTQQEDSAVYLCASSSVRGNQPQHFGDGTRLSIL.